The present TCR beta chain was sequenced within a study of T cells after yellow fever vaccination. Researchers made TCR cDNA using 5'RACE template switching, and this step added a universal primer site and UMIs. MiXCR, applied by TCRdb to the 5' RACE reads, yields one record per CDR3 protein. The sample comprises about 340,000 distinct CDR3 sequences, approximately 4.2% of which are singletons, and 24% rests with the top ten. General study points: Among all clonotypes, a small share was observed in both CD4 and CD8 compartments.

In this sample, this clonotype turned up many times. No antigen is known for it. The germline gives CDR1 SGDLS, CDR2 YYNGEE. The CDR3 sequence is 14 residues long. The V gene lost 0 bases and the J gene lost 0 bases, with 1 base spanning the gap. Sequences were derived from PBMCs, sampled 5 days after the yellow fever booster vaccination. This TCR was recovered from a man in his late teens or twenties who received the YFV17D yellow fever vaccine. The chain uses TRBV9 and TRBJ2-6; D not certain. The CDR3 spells CASSVGSGANVLTF. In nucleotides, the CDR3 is TGTGCCAGCAGCGTAGGCTCTGGGGCCAACGTCCTGACTTTC.